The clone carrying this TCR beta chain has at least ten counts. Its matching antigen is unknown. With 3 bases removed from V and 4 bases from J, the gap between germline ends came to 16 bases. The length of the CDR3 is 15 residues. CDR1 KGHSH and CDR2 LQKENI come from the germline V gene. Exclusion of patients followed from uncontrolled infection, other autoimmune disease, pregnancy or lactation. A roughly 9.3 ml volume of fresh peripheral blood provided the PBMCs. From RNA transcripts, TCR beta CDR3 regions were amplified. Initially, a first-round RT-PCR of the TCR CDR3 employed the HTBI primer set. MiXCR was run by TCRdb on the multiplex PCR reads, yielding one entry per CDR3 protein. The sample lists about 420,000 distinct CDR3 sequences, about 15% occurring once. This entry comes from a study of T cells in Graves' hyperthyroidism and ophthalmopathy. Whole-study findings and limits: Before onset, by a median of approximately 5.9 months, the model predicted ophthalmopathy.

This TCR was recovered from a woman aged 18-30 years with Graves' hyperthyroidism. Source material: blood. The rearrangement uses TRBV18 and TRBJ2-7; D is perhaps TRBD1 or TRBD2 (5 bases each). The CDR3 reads CASSPSTRDGYEQYF. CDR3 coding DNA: TGTGCCAGCTCACCCTCAACCAGGGACGGGTACGAGCAGTACTTC.